The T cell receptor beta chain described here comes from a study of blood T cells in healthy people across ages (dated by TCRdb to 2015 to 2017). Study-wide context: In model experiments, template switching captured about one uniquely barcoded TCR beta cDNA molecule for every two T cells. To track age-related changes in TCR beta repertoire diversity, the study relied on deep sequencing normalized with unique cDNA molecular identifiers. Donors were grouped into four age groups: young (average roughly 15 years), middle-aged (39), aged (around 60) and long-lived (approximately 75). To avoid experimental bias, donors of different ages were randomly spread across the sequencing lanes. The study analyzed two additional independent replicas of 1 million unique cDNA reads from the same blood draw for two donors, one aged 18 to 29 and one aged 80 or older. Points the paper makes about the study in general: Observed TCR beta diversity per million T cells fell roughly linearly with age, and a significant reduction was already apparent by age around 39. Donor CMV infection status was unknown, potentially confounding age-related changes in expanded clonotypes. Compared with the aged group, the long-lived group had more naive CD4+ T cells, fewer expanded clones and increased TCR diversity, a pattern suggesting age selection. Total diversity estimates from one million sequenced T cells were considered lower bounds and underestimates. Bulk unsorted PBMC profiling prevented conclusive comparison of naive and antigen-experienced compartments. A strong correlation was found between observed TCR beta diversity and the percentage of naive T cells measured by flow cytometry.

This clonotype was found once. The specificity of this receptor is unknown. One base away there is no much larger clone; base qualities are not given. One read provides weak support. The 39 donors, aged about 6 to 100 years, were systemically healthy Caucasian individuals from Russia. Each donor gave 8 to 10 milliliters of peripheral blood, drawn into EDTA-treated Vacutainer tubes. Ficoll-Paque density-gradient centrifugation was used to isolate PBMCs, with at least 6 million obtained per sample. Trizol reagent was used to extract total RNA from the PBMCs, yielding at least 6 micrograms per sample. For every donor, an aliquot of PBMCs went through flow cytometry to measure the percentages of naive CD45RAhigh/CD27high T cells. As encoded in the germline V gene (reference sequence), CDR1 is SEHNR while CDR2 is FQNEAQ. Trimming removed 5 bases from V and 8 bases from J, leaving 18 bases between the germline ends. The CDR3 runs 14 amino acids, cysteine and phenylalanine included. Only the CDR3 portion is preserved as DNA: 42 bases, with reading frame beginning at the first base.

The method behind the library was 5' RACE. The reads were generated on an Illumina HiSeq 2500. A second PCR of about 6 to 12 cycles was performed with a sample-barcoded 5' primer and a J-beta primer mix. A unique molecular identifier was introduced onto each TCR beta cDNA molecule by a template-switch 5' adaptor carrying 12 random nucleotides. Each sample yielded at least 2.5 million CDR3-containing paired-end reads. First-strand cDNA was synthesized from all RNA with the Mint cDNA synthesis kit, primed by a TRBC-specific oligonucleotide. Following uracil-DNA glycosylase treatment, all cDNA underwent a first 18-cycle PCR with the universal primers M1SS and BC2_uni_R. In the authors' own workflow: For normalization, 1 million high-quality reads were randomly selected from each sample, with every read carrying a distinct molecular identifier. Reads sharing molecular identifiers were discarded rather than binned into consensus sequences. CDR3 identification, clonotype clustering and error correction used MiTCR with a Q25 quality threshold and the strictest error-elimination algorithm. A nonparametric unseen species model with Euler transformation was used to estimate lower-bound total TCR beta diversity. TCRdb reprocessed the public reads (quality trimming at Q25 with fastp, clone calling with MiXCR) and kept in-frame beta chains. Rows are combined by CDR3 protein, so each entry shows the most common genes and DNA. The V and J calls, along with clone size, are taken from TCRdb and not from the paper's own processing. The sample table shows about 700,000 distinct CDR3 sequences, and about a third are seen once. 15% of the sample belongs to the ten largest clones.

The sequenced material came from blood. The origin of this receptor is a woman of 80 years or more in good health. Donor details come from another sample of the same person, matched by shared clones. The chain couples TRBV7-9 to TRBJ1-2; perhaps TRBD1 is the D gene, with 5 bases matching. The DNA sequence is given as TGTGCCAGCAGCCCCTCGCGACAGCCGGGGGGCTACACCTTC. It translates to CASSPSRQPGGYTF.